This T cell receptor beta chain appears in the sequencing data of a study of identical twins. This clonotype was picked up many times. All donors were healthy Caucasians. CDR3 length: 15 amino acids. J gave up 1 base and V 6 bases, and 6 bases lay outside the gene matches. Germline V gene data show CDR1 as SQVTM and CDR2 as ANQGSEA. Through template switching, a universal primer site was introduced, and the cDNA contained unique molecular identifiers. One entry per CDR3 protein results from TCRdb running MiXCR on the 5' RACE reads. The sample shows 690,000 or so distinct CDR3 sequences, around 8.6% of them seen only once. These data were likewise used in another study, on yellow fever vaccine responses in identical twins.

This chain connects TRBV29-1 to TRBJ2-3, with 11 bases lining up with TRBD2. Sequenced sample: PBMCs. This clonotype originated in a woman between 18 and 29 years old in good health. The CDR3 is CSVTGTSGGTDTQYF. As DNA, the CDR3 is TGCAGCGTCACAGGGACTAGCGGTGGCACAGATACGCAGTATTTT.